This T cell receptor beta chain was observed in a study of blood T cell repertoires in COVID-19. Assay used: immunoSEQ multiplex PCR; TCRdb lists only in-frame clones, some missing. The data show about 160,000 clones, more than 65% seen once. The study drew participants aged about 18 to 89 years from about two dozen US areas. Symptom resolution, clearance, or two negative PCRs marked donors in Cohort 3 as recovered. There are 14 residues in the CDR3. CDR1 and CDR2 (germline): KGHDR, SFDVKD. V was shortened by 5 bases and J by 7 bases, with 14 bases between the two germline ends. The clonotype comes from a man in his 60s who had recovered from COVID-19. Sequencing was carried out using PBMCs or T cells enriched from blood (not recorded which). J is TRBJ1-5 and V is TRBV24-1; D perhaps matches TRBD1 (5 bases). CDR3 sequence reads: CATSAKGRGQPQHF. Here the CDR3 DNA reads TGTGCCACCAGTGCAAAGGGAAGGGGCCAGCCCCAGCATTTT.